The rows below give T cell receptor beta chains drawn from one sample of a study of blood T cell repertoires in COVID-19. Clones were sequenced by immunoSEQ multiplex PCR, and TCRdb holds only the in-frame ones, with some missing. The sample lists approximately 360,000 clones; around 87% were seen once. Sequences were obtained from PBMCs or T cells enriched from blood (not recorded which). All receptors come from a man aged 35 to 55 in a cohort exposed to, infected with or recovered from COVID-19 (not recorded which). Each CDR3 is given with its conserved first and last residue. A D gene is named only where the DNA matches it firmly. Clone size, where shown, is once, few, many, or a class for clones that have expanded.

j_gene,d_gene,abundance,v_gene,len,CDR3aa,CDR3nt
TRBJ1-6,NA,NA,TRBV6-5,14,CASSFGDSRSPLHF,TGTGCCAGCAGTTTTGGTGACAGTCGGTCACCCCTCCACTTT
TRBJ2-1,NA,NA,TRBV30,14,CAWSLRSSYNEQFF,TGTGCCTGGAGTCTACGTAGCTCCTACAATGAGCAGTTCTTC
TRBJ2-1,TRBD1,NA,TRBV4-1,16,CASSQTPGQGSRQQFF,TGCGCCAGCAGCCAAACGCCGGGACAGGGGAGTCGGCAGCAGTTCTTC
TRBJ1-1,NA,NA,TRBV27,12,CASSFQGTEAFF,TGTGCCAGCAGTTTTCAGGGTACTGAAGCTTTCTTT
TRBJ2-2,TRBD2,few,TRBV27,16,CASKRLAGGSAGELFF,TGTGCCAGCAAGAGACTAGCGGGAGGGTCAGCCGGGGAGCTGTTTTTT
TRBJ2-7,NA,NA,TRBV10-3,14,CAISEPSGGYEQYF,TGTGCCATCAGTGAGCCCAGCGGAGGCTACGAGCAGTACTTC
TRBJ2-1,TRBD2,NA,TRBV10-3,15,CAITPTSGRVDEQFF,TGTGCCATCACCCCGACTAGCGGGAGGGTGGATGAGCAGTTCTTC
TRBJ2-7,NA,NA,TRBV25-1,16,CASSEIGGLGSYEQYF,TGTGCCAGCAGTGAAATTGGGGGGTTGGGGTCCTACGAGCAGTACTTC
TRBJ2-7,TRBD2,many,TRBV13,18,CASSLVAAGGRSSYEQYF,TGTGCCAGCAGTTTAGTGGCGGCGGGAGGACGGAGCTCCTACGAGCAGTACTTC
TRBJ1-1,NA,NA,TRBV4-1,14,CASSQRQGYTEAFF,TGCGCCAGCAGCCAAAGGCAGGGGTACACTGAAGCTTTCTTT
TRBJ2-7,TRBD2,NA,TRBV2,15,CASSASLAGTYEQYF,TGTGCCAGCAGTGCCTCCCTAGCGGGCACCTACGAGCAGTACTTC
TRBJ2-1,NA,NA,TRBV11-1,13,CASSGSEHNEQFF,TGTGCCAGCAGCGGCTCGGAGCACAATGAGCAGTTCTTC
TRBJ1-5,NA,NA,TRBV29-1,13,CSVEGGGNQPQHF,TGCAGCGTTGAAGGGGGCGGCAATCAGCCCCAGCATTTT
TRBJ1-5,NA,NA,TRBV30,12,CAWSVMQGPQHF,TGTGCCTGGAGTGTAATGCAGGGGCCCCAGCATTTT
TRBJ1-1,TRBD1,NA,TRBV29-1,13,CSVEGQGNTEAFF,TGCAGCGTGGAGGGACAGGGGAACACTGAAGCTTTCTTT
TRBJ1-1,TRBD1,NA,TRBV30,11,CAWRDRLDAFF,TGTGCCTGGAGGGACAGGCTTGATGCTTTCTTT
TRBJ2-7,TRBD1,NA,TRBV28,16,CASSSPSGGSSYEQYF,TGTGCCAGCAGTTCCCCGTCAGGGGGATCTTCCTACGAGCAGTACTTC